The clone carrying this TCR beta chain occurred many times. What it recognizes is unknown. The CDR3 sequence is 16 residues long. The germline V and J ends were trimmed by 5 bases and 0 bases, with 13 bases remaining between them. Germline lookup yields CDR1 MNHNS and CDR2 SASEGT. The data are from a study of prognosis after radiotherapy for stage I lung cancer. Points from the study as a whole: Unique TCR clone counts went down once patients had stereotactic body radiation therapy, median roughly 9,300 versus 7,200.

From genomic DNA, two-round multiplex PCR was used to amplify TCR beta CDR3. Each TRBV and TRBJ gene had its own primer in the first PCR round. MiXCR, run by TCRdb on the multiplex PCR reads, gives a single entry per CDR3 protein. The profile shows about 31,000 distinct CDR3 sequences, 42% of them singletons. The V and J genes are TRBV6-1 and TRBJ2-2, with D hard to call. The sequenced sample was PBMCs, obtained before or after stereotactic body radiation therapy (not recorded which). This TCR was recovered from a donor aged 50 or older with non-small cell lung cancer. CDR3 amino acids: CASSPRRATNTGELFF. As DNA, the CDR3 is TGTGCCAGCAGTCCACGCCGGGCAACGAACACCGGGGAGCTGTTTTTT.